These 11 T cell receptor beta chains came from one sample sequenced in a study of cytomegalovirus exposure and HLA in healthy donors. It was with 60 Vbeta and 13 Jbeta primers that the PCR ran. Assay used: immunoSEQ multiplex PCR; TCRdb lists only in-frame clones, some missing. The data show 100,000 to 150,000 clones, just under 85% seen once. The sample consisted of PBMCs. The receptors were gathered from a boy between 2 and 10 years old in good health and CMV-seronegative.

This chain joins TRBV6-1 and TRBJ2-7; weak D call: TRBD1 (6 bases). Germline CDR1 and CDR2: MNHNS and SASEGT. V was pared by 3 bases and J by 2 bases, with 14 bases between. The CDR3 is 15 amino acids. The CDR3 protein is CASSEMEGGTYEQYV. The CDR3 DNA is TGTGCCAGCAGTGAGATGGAAGGGGGTACCTACGAGCAGTACGTC.

This chain links TRBV4-2 with TRBJ1-4; 9 nucleotides match TRBD1. V lost 0 bases and J lost 8; bases outside the gene matches: 7. This CDR3 has 16 amino acids. Germline loops: CDR1 LGHNA, CDR2 YNFKEQ. The CDR3 region is CASSQEKGTGYEKLFF. CDR3 nucleotide sequence: TGTGCCAGCAGCCAAGAGAAAGGGACAGGGTACGAAAAACTGTTTTTT.

The chain recombines TRBV11-2 with TRBJ1-5; unclear D gene. CDR3 length: 13 amino acids. V was pared by 5 bases and J by 9 bases, with 14 bases between. The germline V gene has CDR1 SGHAT and CDR2 FQNNGV. Here the CDR3 reads CASSLMSRGPQHF. DNA for the CDR3: TGTGCCAGCAGCCTCATGAGTCGGGGGCCCCAGCATTTT. The whole variable domain, filled in from reference TRBV11-2 and TRBJ1-5, reads EAGVAQSPRYKIIEKRQSVAFWCNPISGHATLYWYQQILGQGPKLLIQFQNNGVVDDSQLPKDRFSAERLKGVDSTLKIQPAKLEDSAVYLCASSLMSRGPQHFGDGTRLSIL.

The rearrangement uses TRBV7-2 and TRBJ2-1, with D possibly being TRBD2 (5 bases). Trimming stripped 2 bases from V and 0 bases from J, with 8 bases between. Germline CDR1 and CDR2: SGHTA and FQGNSA. This CDR3 comprises 15 residues. The CDR3 spells CASSLKRFSYNEQFF. In DNA, the CDR3 is TGTGCCAGCAGCTTAAAGCGGTTCTCCTACAATGAGCAGTTCTTC.

CDR3 DNA sequence: TGCGCCAGCAGCCAAGACAGGGTCAGCAATCAGCCCCAGCATTTT. Translated, it gives CASSQDRVSNQPQHF. This rearrangement joins TRBV4-3 to TRBJ1-5; a possible D gene is TRBD1 (5 bases). Germline lookup yields CDR1 LGHNA and CDR2 YSLEER. This CDR3 has 15 residues. V was cut by 0 bases and J by 1 base, with 7 bases left in between.

The chain carries TRBV15 and TRBJ1-1; D perhaps matches TRBD1 (6 bases). CDR3 length: 14 amino acids. Per the germline V gene, CDR1 is LNHNV and CDR2 is YYDKDF (reference sequence). V was pared by 0 bases and J by 7 bases, with 12 bases between. The CDR3 here is CATSRDGSRGEAFF. The CDR3, as DNA: TGTGCCACCAGCAGAGATGGTTCCAGGGGTGAAGCTTTCTTT.

This chain uses TRBV13 with TRBJ1-6; D unresolved. This CDR3 contains 16 residues. CDR1 and CDR2 (germline): PRHDT, FYEKMQ (reference sequence). Trimming stripped 5 bases from V and 6 bases from J, with 17 bases between. The CDR3 protein is CASSQLGRPSNSPLHF. The CDR3 DNA follows: TGTGCCAGCAGCCAACTGGGGAGGCCTTCTAATTCACCCCTCCACTTT.

The sample holds a few counts of this clone. The chain recombines TRBV18 with TRBJ1-5, with 10 bases lining up with TRBD1. Trimming at V came to 2 bases and at J to 4 bases, leaving 2 bases not matched to a gene. The CDR3 has 15 residues. CDR1 and CDR2 (germline): KGHSH, LQKENI. CDR3: CASSPRDRGNQPQHF. The CDR3 nucleotides read TGTGCCAGCTCACCAAGGGACAGGGGAAATCAGCCCCAGCATTTT.

The chain recombines TRBV6-4 with TRBJ2-1; 11 positions agree with TRBD2. The CDR3 spans 14 residues. With 2 bases clipped from V and 13 bases from J, the junction kept 7 bases outside the gene matches. Germline V gene sequence: CDR1 MRHNA, CDR2 SNTAGT. The CDR3 sequence is CASSDNSGRAEQFF. The CDR3 DNA sequence: TGTGCCAGCAGTGACAATAGCGGGAGGGCGGAACAGTTCTTC.

The chain joins TRBV4-2 to TRBJ1-2; D gene unclear. V lost 1 base to trimming and J lost 0 bases, with 9 bases between them. This CDR3 spans 15 amino acids. Germline CDR1 and CDR2: LGHNA and YNFKEQ. CDR3 loop: CASSQAGDANYGYTF. The CDR3, as DNA: TGTGCCAGCAGCCAAGCCGGGGATGCTAACTATGGCTACACCTTC.

The V gene is TRBV7-3, the J gene TRBJ1-5, with 7 bases matching TRBD1. Germline assignment: CDR1 SGHTA and CDR2 FQGTGA. Losses at the gene ends were 5 bases for V and 4 bases for J; bases not matched to a gene: 5. CDR3 length: 14 amino acids. The CDR3: CASSQTGANQPQHF. The CDR3 coding sequence is TGTGCCAGCAGCCAAACAGGGGCGAATCAGCCCCAGCATTTT.